This T cell receptor (beta chain) was sequenced during a study of cytomegalovirus exposure and HLA in healthy donors. General observations from the study: On later analysis, the bulk of CMV-associated TCR beta chains appeared to be HLA-restricted. A prior analysis recorded that most TCR beta V segments were productive about 87% or about 30% of the time.

Use of 60 Vbeta and 13 Jbeta primers characterized the PCR. The table came from immunoSEQ multiplex PCR; TCRdb's copy has only in-frame clones and leaves some out. The sample holds under 200,000 clones, around 82% seen once. In regard to this clone: Its target is not known.

The sample taken for sequencing was PBMCs. This TCR came from a man aged 35 to 55 in good health and CMV-seronegative.

CDR3 residues: CASSLSRSEPQHF. The CDR3 bases are TGTGCCAGCAGCTTATCCCGGTCTGAGCCCCAGCATTTT. The chain has TRBV7-8 and TRBJ1-5; no reliable D call. The CDR3 extends over 13 amino acids. CDR1 and CDR2 from the germline V gene are SGHVS and FQNEAQ. The V end lost 2 bases, the J end lost 8 bases, and 10 bases lay between the germline ends.